The 23 T cell receptor beta chains given below trace back to one sample, sequenced in a study of tumor and adjacent non-tumor tissue in lung cancer (dated by TCRdb to the late 2010s). Libraries were built with multiplex PCR. For sequencing, an Illumina HiSeq 2500 was employed. TCRbeta libraries were constructed through three rounds of nested PCR with primers (Table S4) according to protocols modified from ARM-PCR. TCRdb itself trimmed the public reads at Q25 with fastp, ran MiXCR and retained productive beta chains. Each entry is one CDR3 protein sequence, shown with its most common DNA and genes. A total of around 80,000 distinct CDR3 sequences appear in this sample, 76% of them only once. Under 40% of the sample comes from the top ten. RNA was isolated from bulk, unsorted tissue, and RNA quality was assessed with a NanoDrop ND-1000 and an Agilent 2100. Distant non-tumor tissue taken more than 3 cm from the tumor edge was used as the normal lung sample.

Sequences were obtained from distant non-tumor lung tissue. These receptors were collected from a man in his 70s with non-small cell lung cancer.

The table lists this clonotype with a count of one. V and J are TRBV6-5 and TRBJ2-5, with 11 bases aligning to TRBD2. The CDR3 is made up of 18 amino acids. After removal of 5 bases from V and 6 bases from J, the junction contained 17 bases not matched to a gene. Looked up from germline, CDR1 is MNHEY and CDR2 is SVGAGI. CDR3 protein: CASSPREVLAGGEKTQYF. The CDR3 DNA reads as TGTGCCAGCAGTCCGAGGGAAGTGCTAGCGGGAGGAGAAAAGACCCAGTACTTC.

This chain uses TRBV12-3 or TRBV12-4 with TRBJ1-1; no definite D call. This CDR3 is built from 13 residues. The V end lost 1 base, the J end lost 7 bases, and 10 bases lay between the germline ends. The CDR3 DNA is TGTGCCAGCAGTTTAGAACATTACAATGAAGCTTTCTTT. Protein: CASSLEHYNEAFF.

A word on this clonotype: The junction and the germline gene differ at one end; a read error may be behind it. The rearrangement links TRBV11-2 to TRBJ1-1, with D unclear. The CDR3 length is 15 residues. CDR1 SGHAT and CDR2 FQNNGV come from the germline V gene. The CDR3 sequence: CASSVANSRNTGAFF. As DNA, the CDR3 is TGTGCCAGCAGCGTTGCCAATTCAAGGAACACTGGAGCTTTCTTT.

This rearrangement joins TRBV28 to TRBJ2-4; TRBD1 matches at 8 bases. Germline CDR1 reads MDHEN; CDR2 reads SYDVKM. The CDR3 runs to 12 residues. J gave up 10 bases and V 5 bases, and 4 bases lay outside the gene matches. CDR3 amino acids: CASSGQGEIQYF. In nucleotides, the CDR3 is TGTGCCAGCAGTGGACAGGGAGAAATTCAGTACTTC.

Of note for this clonotype: One end of the junction fails to match germline, which may point to a read error. The rearrangement uses TRBV20-1 and TRBJ1-5; D is perhaps TRBD1 (6 bases). This CDR3 has 14 amino acids. Per germline, CDR1 DFQATT and CDR2 SNEGSKA (reference sequence). The CDR3 DNA sequence: TGCAGTTCTCAAATACCAGGGGACAATGAGCCCCAGCATTTT. Translated, it gives CSSQIPGDNEPQHF.

Turning to this clonotype: Its ends do not fully match the called genes, so a read error is possible. This chain connects TRBV12-3 or TRBV12-4 to TRBJ2-5; D call uncertain. This CDR3 is 14 amino acids long. CDR3 DNA: TGTGCCAGCAGTCTACCGGGCACTCGAGAGACCCGGTACTTC. This gives the protein CASSLPGTRETRYF.

A note on this clonotype: Mismatch with germline at one junction end may stem from a read error. The rearrangement joins TRBV6-5 to TRBJ2-7, with no clear D. CDR1 and CDR2 (germline): MNHEY, SVGAGI. The CDR3 runs to 13 residues. This chain's CDR3 is CVSSYIDSYEQYF. As DNA, the CDR3 is TGTGTCAGCAGTTACATAGACTCCTACGAGCAGTACTTC.

This clonotype was seen a handful of times. A much larger clone differs by one base, so this may be a read error. The V and J genes are TRBV29-1 and TRBJ1-2, with no clear D. This CDR3 contains 12 residues. Germline V gives CDR1 SQVTM, CDR2 ANQGSEA. The CDR3 DNA sequence: TGCAGAGTTGAAGCCAGTGCCTATGGCTACACCTTC. Its protein product is CRVEASAYGYTF.

This clonotype showed up just once. An end of the junction differs from the germline gene, which may be a read error. The genes are TRBV11-2 and TRBJ2-3; a weak D match, TRBD2 (6 bases). The CDR3 has 15 residues. The germline gives CDR1 SGHAT, CDR2 FQNNGV. The CDR3 region has the DNA TGTGCCAGCATCTTAGAGGGTGCGGGGACAGATACGCAGTATTTT. Its translation: CASILEGAGTDTQYF.

This clonotype came up a few times. A much larger clone is a single base away; this may be a read error. The chain links TRBV12-3 or TRBV12-4 to TRBJ2-3, with 9 bases that match TRBD2. This CDR3 spans 15 amino acids. DNA of the CDR3: TGTACCAGCAGGGATCTAGCGGGATTCACAGATACGCAGTATTTT. It encodes CTSRDLAGFTDTQYF.

A single count supports this clonotype. The chain employs TRBV11-3 and TRBJ2-1; the match to TRBD2 covers 7 bases. The germline V gene encodes CDR1 SGHNT and CDR2 YENEEA. CDR3 length: 15 residues. V dropped 7 bases and J dropped 9; count of bases not matched to a gene: 15. The CDR3 loop is CASIPGLVGVGEQFF. The DNA for the CDR3 is TGTGCCAGCATCCCAGGACTAGTGGGAGTGGGTGAGCAGTTCTTC. Together with reference TRBV11-3 and TRBJ2-1, the CDR3 gives the full variable domain: EAGVVQSPRYKIIEKKQPVAFWCNPISGHNTLYWYLQNLGQGPELLIRYENEEAVDDSQLPKDRFSAERLKGVDSTLKIQPAELGDSAVYLCASIPGLVGVGEQFFGPGTRLTVL.

As regards this clonotype: An end of the junction does not agree with germline; a read error may underlie this. This chain links TRBV5-1 with TRBJ2-2, with D possibly called TRBD1 or TRBD2 (5 bases each). Germline V gene lookup returns CDR1 SGHRS and CDR2 YFSETQ. The CDR3 has 15 amino acids. The CDR3 sequence: CTSSVAMGDTGELFF. The CDR3 DNA reads TGCACCAGCAGCGTGGCAATGGGGGACACCGGGGAGCTGTTTTTT.

A remark on this clonotype: Mismatch with germline at one junction end may stem from a read error. The V gene is TRBV14, the J gene TRBJ2-1; D might be TRBD2 (6 bases). CDR3 size: 15 residues. Germline V CDR1 and CDR2: SGHDN, FVKESK. The chain's CDR3 is CVSSHNMGLFDEQFF. CDR3 coding DNA: TGTGTCAGCAGTCACAACATGGGACTTTTCGACGAGCAGTTCTTC. Full variable domain (remainder filled in from reference TRBV14 and TRBJ2-1): EAGVTQFPSHSVIEKGQTVTLRCDPISGHDNLYWYRRVMGKEIKFLLHFVKESKQDESGMPNNRFLAERTGGTYSTLKVQPAELEDSGVYFCVSSHNMGLFDEQFFGPGTRLTVL.

Concerning this clonotype: A read error may explain this, as a much larger clone is one base away. The chain has TRBV30 and TRBJ1-1, with D unclear. Germline values: CDR1 GTSNPN, CDR2 SVGIG (reference sequence). This CDR3 is 13 amino acids long. Trimming left V 2 bases short and J 5 bases short, with 12 bases between. Written as DNA, the CDR3 is TGTGCCTGGAGTAGCCAGTGGGAGACTGAAGCTTTCTTT. Protein sequence: CAWSSQWETEAFF.

This clonotype was seen only a few times. A much larger clonotype is one base distant, so this may be a read error. This chain uses TRBV28 with TRBJ2-7; D not certain. Per germline, CDR1 MDHEN and CDR2 SYDVKM. The CDR3 is 12 residues long. Written as DNA, the CDR3 is TGTGCCAGCAATTTACCGCGTGGAAGGCAGTACTTC. Translating gives CASNLPRGRQYF.

On this clonotype itself: A junction boundary mismatches the germline segment, possibly from a read error. The chain is built from TRBV5-1 and TRBJ1-1; maybe TRBD1 (5 bases). The CDR3 covers 14 residues. The germline V gene encodes CDR1 SGHRS and CDR2 YFSETQ. The CDR3 sequence: CASRTQSKDTGAFF. CDR3 coding DNA: TGCGCCAGCCGAACCCAGAGTAAGGACACTGGAGCTTTCTTT.

Concerning this clonotype itself: No conserved phenylalanine or tryptophan is present at the end of the CDR3, so a read error is the likely explanation. No DNA is shown, since the ends of the CDR3 on it are uncertain; the CDR3 is the one TCRdb lists. V gene TRBV29-1 combines with J gene TRBJ2-3; whether TRBD2, the table's D call, matches the DNA was not checked. The CDR3 spans 13 residues, counting both ends. Germline V CDR1 and CDR2: SQVTM, ANQGSEA. The CDR3 sequence: CSVDRLTGVTHYV.

As concerns this clonotype: At one of its ends the junction is not consistent with the germline gene, which may arise from a read error. The chain links TRBV6-2 or TRBV6-3 to TRBJ2-1; tentatively, D is TRBD2 (6 bases). The length of the CDR3 is 14 residues. Per the germline V gene, CDR1 is MNHEY and CDR2 is SVGEGT. CDR3 residues: CACSYHGLINEQFF. CDR3 nucleotides: TGTGCCTGCAGTTACCACGGACTAATCAATGAGCAGTTCTTC.

This clonotype was detected many times. The rearrangement joins TRBV6-2 or TRBV6-3 to TRBJ2-7; D uncertain. The V end lost 2 bases, the J end lost 7 bases, and 6 bases lay between the germline ends. The CDR3 runs 11 residues. Germline V gene lookup returns CDR1 MNHEY and CDR2 SVGEGT. CDR3 amino acids: CASSYPTEQYF. In DNA form, the CDR3 reads TGTGCCAGCAGTTACCCCACTGAGCAGTACTTC.

The chain links TRBV4-1 to TRBJ1-2; D is undetermined. The ends were cut back, 4 bases at V and 6 bases at J, with 18 bases in the middle. Germline loops: CDR1 MGHRA, CDR2 YSYEKL. This CDR3 region has 15 residues. The CDR3 here is CASSRDMQSFDGYTF. CDR3 DNA sequence: TGCGCCAGCAGCCGAGATATGCAGTCTTTTGATGGCTACACCTTC.

Worth noting for this clonotype: It may be a read error: a sequence one base away is much more abundant. The genes are TRBV28 and TRBJ1-2; D might be TRBD1 (5 bases). The length of the CDR3 is 13 residues. Per the germline V gene, CDR1 is MDHEN and CDR2 is SYDVKM. The CDR3 reads CANSGPGNYGYTF. The CDR3 region has the DNA TGTGCCAACAGTGGCCCAGGGAACTATGGCTACACCTTC.

The count of this clonotype is one. The junction does not match germline at one end; this may be a read error. The chain joins TRBV4-1 to TRBJ2-7, with 11 bases lining up with TRBD2. This CDR3 contains 16 residues. CDR1 is MGHRA, CDR2 YSYEKL, per germline. The chain's CDR3 is CASSRTLAGEGDEHNF. The CDR3, as DNA: TGCGCCAGCAGCAGGACACTAGCGGGAGAGGGGGACGAGCATAACTTC.

The chain carries TRBV11-3 and TRBJ1-2; D gene ambiguous. The germline V gene has CDR1 SGHNT and CDR2 YENEEA. The length of the CDR3 is 13 residues. Trimming shortened V by 7 bases and J by 4 bases, and 13 bases separated the two germline ends. The CDR3 loop reads CASNTRRSYGYTF. In nucleotides, the CDR3 is TGTGCCAGCAACACGCGACGGAGCTATGGCTACACCTTC. Looking up the rest from reference TRBV11-3 and TRBJ1-2 gives the full variable domain: EAGVVQSPRYKIIEKKQPVAFWCNPISGHNTLYWYLQNLGQGPELLIRYENEEAVDDSQLPKDRFSAERLKGVDSTLKIQPAELGDSAVYLCASNTRRSYGYTFGSGTRLTVV.